Sequencing of this T cell receptor (beta chain) was carried out in a study of blood T cell repertoires in COVID-19. The overall study: Acute and convalescent COVID-19 specimens originated in the United States, Italy and Spain. Sources were T cells, B-cell-depleted T cells, or PBMCs; the material itself was cDNA or gDNA.

V dropped 4 bases and J dropped 2 bases, with 9 bases sitting between them. The CDR3 runs to 14 residues. The V gene's germline CDR1 is SGDLS and CDR2 YYNGEE. Per the original methods: Amplification of reference gene primers provided the estimated nucleated cell counts. Profiling relied on immunoSEQ multiplex PCR, and the TCRdb table lists in-frame clones only, not all of them. D and trimming were read from the DNA, whereas the V and J calls and clone size are those reported in that table. The sample carries tens of thousands of clones, over 70% recorded once. The clonotype originates from a man between 65 and 85 years old who had recovered from COVID-19. The chain joins TRBV9 to TRBJ2-2; D is perhaps TRBD1 (5 bases). The material sequenced was peripheral blood. CDR3 coding DNA: TGTGCCAGCAGCTTAGACAGAAACACCGGGGAGCTGTTTTTT. This gives the protein CASSLDRNTGELFF.